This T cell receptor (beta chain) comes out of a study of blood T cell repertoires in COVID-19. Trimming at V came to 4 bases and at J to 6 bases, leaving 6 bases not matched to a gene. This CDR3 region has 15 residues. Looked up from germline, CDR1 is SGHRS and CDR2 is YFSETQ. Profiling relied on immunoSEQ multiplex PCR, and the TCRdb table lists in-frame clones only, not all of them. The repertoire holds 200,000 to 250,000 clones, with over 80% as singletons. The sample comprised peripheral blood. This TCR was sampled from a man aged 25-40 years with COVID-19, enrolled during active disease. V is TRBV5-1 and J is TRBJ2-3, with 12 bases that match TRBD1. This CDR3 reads CASSIGTGGWDTQYF. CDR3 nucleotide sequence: TGCGCCAGCAGCATCGGGACAGGGGGCTGGGATACGCAGTATTTT.